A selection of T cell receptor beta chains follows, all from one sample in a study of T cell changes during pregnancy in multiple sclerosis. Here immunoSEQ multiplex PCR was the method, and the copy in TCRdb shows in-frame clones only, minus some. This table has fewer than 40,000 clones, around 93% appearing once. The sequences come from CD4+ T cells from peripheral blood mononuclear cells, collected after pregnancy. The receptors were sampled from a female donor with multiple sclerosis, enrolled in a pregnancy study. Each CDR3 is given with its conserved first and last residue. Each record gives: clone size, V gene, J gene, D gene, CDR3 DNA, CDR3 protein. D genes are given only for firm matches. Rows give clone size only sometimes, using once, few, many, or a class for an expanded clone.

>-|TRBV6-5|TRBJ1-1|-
TGTGCCAGTTTCCTCTCCGGGGGTACTGAAGCTTTCTTT
CASFLSGGTEAFF
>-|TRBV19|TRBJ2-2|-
TGTGCCAGTAGCGTCACCGGGGAGCTGTTTTTT
CASSVTGELFF
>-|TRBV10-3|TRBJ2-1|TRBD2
TGTGCCATCACAGGATCGGCGGGGGGGTTGGATGAGCAGTTCTTC
CAITGSAGGLDEQFF
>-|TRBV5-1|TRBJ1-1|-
TGCGCCAGCAGCTTGGACAGGGTTATGGACACTGAAGCTTTCTTT
CASSLDRVMDTEAFF
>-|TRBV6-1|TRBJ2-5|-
TGTGCCAGCAGTGAAGCAGGGGCCCAGTACTTC
CASSEAGAQYF
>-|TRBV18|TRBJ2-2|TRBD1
TGTGCCAGCTCAGCCAACAGGGGGCCGGCCACCGGGGAGCTGTTTTTT
CASSANRGPATGELFF
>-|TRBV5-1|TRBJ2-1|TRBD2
TGCGCCAGCAGCCCTTGGAGGCGGGGGGGCGGGAATGAGCAGTTCTTC
CASSPWRRGGGNEQFF
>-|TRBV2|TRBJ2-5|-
TGTGCCAGCAGTGAGACATTTGGGACCCAGTACTTC
CASSETFGTQYF
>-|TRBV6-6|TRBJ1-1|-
TGTGCCAGCAGCTTTCCCCGTCGGAACACTGAAGCTTTCTTT
CASSFPRRNTEAFF
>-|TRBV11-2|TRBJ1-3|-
TGTGCCAGCAGCTTAAAACCTCACTTTGACACCATATATTTT
CASSLKPHFDTIYF
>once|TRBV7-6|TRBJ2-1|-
TGTGCCAGCAGCCTTCCATCCCAGGGGACCCACCTTATCTATGAGCAGTTCTTC
CASSLPSQGTHLIYEQFF
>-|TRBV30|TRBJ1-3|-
TGTGCCTGGAGTGGCTATAGGCAACGGGGGGGAAACACCATATATTTT
CAWSGYRQRGGNTIYF
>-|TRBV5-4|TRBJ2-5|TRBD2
TGTGCCAGCAGCTTGAACGGGGGGGCCCCGGAGACCCAGTACTTC
CASSLNGGAPETQYF
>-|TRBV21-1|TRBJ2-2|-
TGTGCCAGCAGCGGACGGAGGTCCCCGAACACCGGGGAGCTGTTTTTT
CASSGRRSPNTGELFF
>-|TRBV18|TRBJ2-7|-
TGTGCCAGCTCACAACAGTCCTACGAGCAGTACTTC
CASSQQSYEQYF
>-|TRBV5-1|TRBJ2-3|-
TGCGCCAGCAGCCCCGACCGTCGGGGTCCCACAGATACGCAGTATTTT
CASSPDRRGPTDTQYF
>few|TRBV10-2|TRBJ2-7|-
TGCGCCAGCAGCCCTAGTTACGAGCAGTACTTC
CASSPSYEQYF
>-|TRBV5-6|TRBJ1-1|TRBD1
TGTGCCAGCACACGACAGGGCAACCTGAACACTGAAGCTTTCTTT
CASTRQGNLNTEAFF
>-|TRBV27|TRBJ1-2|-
TGTGCCAGCAGTTTAGAAGGGAGCTATGGCTACACCTTC
CASSLEGSYGYTF
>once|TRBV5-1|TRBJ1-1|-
TGCGCCAGCAGCCCTATGGGTCAGGCGACAAACACTGAAGCTTTCTTT
CASSPMGQATNTEAFF
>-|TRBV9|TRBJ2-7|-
TGTGCCAGCAGCGTAGCCACAGGTTTCTACGAGCAGTACTTC
CASSVATGFYEQYF
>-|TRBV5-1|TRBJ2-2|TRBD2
TGCGCCAGCAGTCCCCTCCCGCGGGGGGCAGCGAACACCGGGGAGCTGTTTTTT
CASSPLPRGAANTGELFF
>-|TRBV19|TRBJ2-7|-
TGTGCCAGTAGTACCACAGGTACTACCTACGAGCAGTACTTC
CASSTTGTTYEQYF
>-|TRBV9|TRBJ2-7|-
TGTGCCAGCAGCGCAACCTACGACAGTATCTACGAGCAGTACTTC
CASSATYDSIYEQYF
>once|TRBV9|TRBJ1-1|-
TGTGCCAGCAGCGTGGGAGGTCTCACTGAAGCTTTCTTT
CASSVGGLTEAFF
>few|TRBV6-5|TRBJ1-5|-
TGTGCCAGCTGCGTTTCTAGCAATCAGCCCCAGCATTTT
CASCVSSNQPQHF
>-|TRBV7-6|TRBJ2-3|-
TGTGCCAGCAGCTTAGCCGAAGTGAGCTCCGCAGATACGCAGTATTTT
CASSLAEVSSADTQYF
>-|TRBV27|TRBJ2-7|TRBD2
TGTGCCAGCAGGGGACTAGCGGGGGGCGAGCAGTACTTC
CASRGLAGGEQYF
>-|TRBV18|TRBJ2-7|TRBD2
TGTGCCAGCTCACCACGGGGACTAGGGTCCTACGAGCAGTACTTC
CASSPRGLGSYEQYF
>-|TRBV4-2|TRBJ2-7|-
TGTGCCAGCTCCCCTGACAGATCCTACGAGCAGTACTTC
CASSPDRSYEQYF
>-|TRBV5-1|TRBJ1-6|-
TGCGCCAGCAGCCAAGATGGGGGGGTACGGGATAATTCACCCCTCCACTTT
CASSQDGGVRDNSPLHF
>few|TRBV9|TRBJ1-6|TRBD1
TGTGCCAGCAGCGTTACAGGGGTGAATTCACCCCTCCACTTT
CASSVTGVNSPLHF
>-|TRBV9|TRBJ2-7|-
TGTGCCAGCAGCGTAGGAATTTTAGGGGACTCCTACGAGCAGTACTTC
CASSVGILGDSYEQYF
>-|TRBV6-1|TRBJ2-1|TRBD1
TGTGCCAGCAGTGAATTCCCCTCGACAGGGGCCAATGAGCAGTTCTTC
CASSEFPSTGANEQFF
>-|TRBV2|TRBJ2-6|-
TGTGCCAGCACCCCACTAGCCTCTGGGGCCAACGTCCTGACTTTC
CASTPLASGANVLTF
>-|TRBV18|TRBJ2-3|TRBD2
TGTGCCAGCTCACCAAGCGGGGGGATAGATACGCAGTATTTT
CASSPSGGIDTQYF
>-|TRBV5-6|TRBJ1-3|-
TGTGCCAGCAGCTTGAGAGGGAACACCATATATTTT
CASSLRGNTIYF
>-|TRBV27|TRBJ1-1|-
TGTGCCAGCAGTTTACTTCTCGGGAACACTGAAGCTTTCTTT
CASSLLLGNTEAFF
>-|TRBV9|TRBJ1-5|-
TGTGCCAGCAGCGTAGCGGGAGGGCCTCAGCCCCAGCATTTT
CASSVAGGPQPQHF
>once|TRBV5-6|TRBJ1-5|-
TGTGCCAGCAGCTTTTCAGGGGACATGGGTCAGCCCCAGCATTTT
CASSFSGDMGQPQHF
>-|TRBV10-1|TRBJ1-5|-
TGCGCCAGCAGTCCCCAAGGGAGAGAACCATACCGCAATCAGCCCCAGCATTTT
CASSPQGREPYRNQPQHF
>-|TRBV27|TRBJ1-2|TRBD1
TGTGCCAGCAGTTTATCCCTAACAGGGGGCTTTATAAGGGGCTACACCTTC
CASSLSLTGGFIRGYTF
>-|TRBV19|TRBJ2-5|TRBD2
TGTGCCAGTAGTTCTAGCGGGGGGGTCACCCAGTACTTC
CASSSSGGVTQYF
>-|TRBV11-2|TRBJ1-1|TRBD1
TGTGCCAGCAGCCGCCGGGACAGTATTATTGGGGCTTTCTTT
CASSRRDSIIGAFF
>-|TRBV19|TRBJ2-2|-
TGTGCCAGTAGTGCCGGACAGAAATTTTTAACGAACACCGGGGAGCTGTTTTTT
CASSAGQKFLTNTGELFF
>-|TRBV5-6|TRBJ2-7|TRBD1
TGTGCCAGCAGCCTGAACATCAGGGGGCGATCCGAGCAGTACTTC
CASSLNIRGRSEQYF
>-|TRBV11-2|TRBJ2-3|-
TGTGCCAGCAGCTCCTCCTTGTTGTATTTT
CASSSSLLYF
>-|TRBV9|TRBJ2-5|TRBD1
TGTGCCAGCAGCGTCGGGACAGCGGAAGGACAAGAGACCCAGTACTTC
CASSVGTAEGQETQYF
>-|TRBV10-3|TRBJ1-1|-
TGTGCCATCAGACAGGGTGGCACTGAAGCTTTCTTT
CAIRQGGTEAFF
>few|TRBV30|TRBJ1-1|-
TGTGCCTGGAGTGGAGTGGACACTGAAGCTTTCTTT
CAWSGVDTEAFF
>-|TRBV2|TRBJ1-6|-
TGTGCCAGCAGTGAAGATCCGGGACTCAATAATTCACCCCTCCACTTT
CASSEDPGLNNSPLHF
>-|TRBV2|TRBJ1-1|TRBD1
TGTGCCAGCAGTGAGGGACAGATCTTGCTAGTCAACACTGAAGCTTTCTTT
CASSEGQILLVNTEAFF
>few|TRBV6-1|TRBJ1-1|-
TGTGCCAGCAGTGAGGCGGGAGGTGGTGTGCCTGAAGCTTTCTTT
CASSEAGGGVPEAFF
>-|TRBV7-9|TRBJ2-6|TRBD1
TGTGCCAGCAGCTTAGCGACAGGGGCTGGGGCCAACGTCCTGACTTTC
CASSLATGAGANVLTF
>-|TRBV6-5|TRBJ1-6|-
TGTGCCAGCACCCTAGACAGCTCCTATAATTCACCCCTCCACTTT
CASTLDSSYNSPLHF
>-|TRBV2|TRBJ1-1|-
TGTGTTAGCAGGTTGTCGGGGGGTGAAGCTTTCTTT
CVSRLSGGEAFF
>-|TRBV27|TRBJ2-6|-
TGTGCCAGCAGTCCACGGCGGGTTTCGCCGGGGAGCCCACTCTCTGGGGCCAACGTCCTGACTTTC
CASSPRRVSPGSPLSGANVLTF
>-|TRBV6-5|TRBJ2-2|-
TGTGCCAGCAGTTACTTTGCTCTAAAGAACACCGGGGAGCTGTTTTTT
CASSYFALKNTGELFF
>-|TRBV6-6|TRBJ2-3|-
TGTGCCAGCAGTTTCAGAAGCACAGATACGCAGTATTTT
CASSFRSTDTQYF